This is a list of T cell receptor beta chains from one sample in a study of T cell repertoires in cytomegalovirus infection. TCRdb passed the reads through MiXCR, listing each CDR3 protein once. The sample holds about 450,000 distinct CDR3 sequences, 25% to 40% seen once. The sequencing input was PBMCs. All receptors derive from a human donor in good health (CMV status not recorded). Some clones in this sample may be carry-over from other donors' samples. The CDR3 runs from the conserved cysteine through the conserved F or W. D genes are given only for firm matches. Not every row has a clone size; where given, it reads once, few, many or a size class.

TRBJ1-5	few	TRBD1	TRBV5-1	TGCGCCAGCAGCTGGACAGGGGGCTTCGGTCAGCCCCAGCATTTT	CASSWTGGFGQPQHF
TRBJ2-1	-	-	TRBV25-1	TGTGCCAGCAGTGAAATCCAGGGCGTCAATGAGCAGTTCTTC	CASSEIQGVNEQFF
TRBJ2-2	-	TRBD1	TRBV5-5	TGTGCCAGCAGCCCGCTTTTGATGACAGGGGTAACCGGGGAGCTGTTTTTT	CASSPLLMTGVTGELFF
TRBJ1-6	-	-	TRBV6-6	TGTGCCAGCAGTGAGCGGCAGGGGAATTCACCCCCCCACTTT	CASSERQGNSPPHF
TRBJ2-7	-	-	TRBV11-2	TGTGCCAGCAGCAGCGGACCGAACTACGAGCAGTACTTC	CASSSGPNYEQYF
TRBJ1-2	many	TRBD1	TRBV19	TGTGCCAGTACTCGGGACAGGGAAGACTATGGCTACACCTTC	CASTRDREDYGYTF
TRBJ2-1	-	-	TRBV6-6	TGTGCCAGCAGTTCCTTTGTGGGACACAATGAGCAGTTCTTC	CASSSFVGHNEQFF
TRBJ1-4	-	TRBD1	TRBV12-3/TRBV12-4	TGTGCCAGCAGTTTACGACAGGGGATTGAAAAACTGTTTTTT	CASSLRQGIEKLFF
TRBJ2-3	once	TRBD2	TRBV29-1	TGCAGCGTTGAACCCCGCGGGGGGCGTGCAGATACGCAGTATTTT	CSVEPRGGRADTQYF
TRBJ2-3	-	-	TRBV19	TGTGCCAGTACCCTCAGGGGAATAAGCACAGATACGCAGTATTTT	CASTLRGISTDTQYF
TRBJ2-5	-	-	TRBV6-1	TGTGCCAGCAGGAAATCCGGGCCCCAAGAGACCCAGTACTTC	CASRKSGPQETQYF
TRBJ2-3	few	-	TRBV6-1	TGTGCCAGCAGTGAAGTTGTGCAGTATTTT	CASSEVVQYF
TRBJ1-4	-	-	TRBV14	TGTGCCAGCAGCCATCTCAGGGGACCAAATGAAAAACTGTTTTTT	CASSHLRGPNEKLFF
TRBJ2-1	few	-	TRBV3-1	TGTGCCAGCAGCGTTTTGGGTTCCTACAATGAGCAGTTCTTC	CASSVLGSYNEQFF
TRBJ1-6	-	-	TRBV20-1	TGCAGTGCTAGAGAGACAGGATATAATTCACCCCTCCACTTT	CSARETGYNSPLHF
TRBJ2-7	-	-	TRBV7-3	TGTTCCGTCCCGGGGCAGGCGACCTACGAGCAGTACTTC	CSVPGQATYEQYF
TRBJ2-5	-	TRBD2	TRBV6-6	TGTGCCAGCAGTTACTCGATAAGTTCGGGACTAGTGGGGGATAAAGAGACCCAGTACTTC	CASSYSISSGLVGDKETQYF
TRBJ2-2	many	TRBD1	TRBV7-2	TGTGCCAGCAGCTTAGCGGAGGGGACAGGGCCCGGGGAGCTGTTTTTT	CASSLAEGTGPGELFF
TRBJ2-7	-	-	TRBV6-2/TRBV6-3	TGTGCCAGCAATGTGGGGACCGAAACCTACGAGCAGTACTTC	CASNVGTETYEQYF
TRBJ2-5	-	-	TRBV7-8	TGTGCCAGCAGCTTAGGACAGGAGGGCGAGACCCAGTACTTC	CASSLGQEGETQYF
TRBJ2-5	few	TRBD1	TRBV28	TGTGCCAGCAGTTTAGGGGACAGGGCAGAGACCCAGTACTTC	CASSLGDRAETQYF
TRBJ2-1	-	TRBD2	TRBV24-1	TGTGCCACCAGTGATTCTAGCGGGAGCTCCTACAATGAGCAGTTCTTC	CATSDSSGSSYNEQFF
TRBJ2-1	once	TRBD2	TRBV11-3	TGTGCCAGCAGCCTAAGCGGGGGGGCCTTCAATGAGCAGTTCTTC	CASSLSGGAFNEQFF
TRBJ1-6	-	-	TRBV27	TGTGCCAGCAGTGTGAGGACAGTTGGTAATTCACCCCTCCACTTT	CASSVRTVGNSPLHF
TRBJ2-3	-	TRBD2	TRBV7-7	TGTGCCAGCAGCCCCTTTCTGACTAGCGGGGGGGCAGATACGCAGTATTTT	CASSPFLTSGGADTQYF
TRBJ2-1	few	TRBD2	TRBV4-1	TGCGCCAGCAGCCACCCCGGGACTAGCCGTCACAATGAGCAGTTCTTC	CASSHPGTSRHNEQFF
TRBJ1-1	-	-	TRBV3-1	TGTGCCAGCAGCCAGTGGGACACTGAAGCTTTCTTT	CASSQWDTEAFF